A single sample is the source of the 9 T cell receptor beta chains below, sequenced in a study of CD8+CD57+ T cells in acquired aplastic anemia. For CDR3 and TCR beta VDJ profiling, genomic DNA was the template used. TCRdb processed the reads anew with MiXCR; each CDR3 protein has one entry. Of about 200,000 distinct CDR3 sequences in the sample, roughly 50% were seen once. Patients included in sequencing had previously demonstrated CD8+CD57+ cell expansion by flow cytometry. The sample was sorted CD4+, CD8+, or CD8+CD57+ T cells (not recorded which) from PBMCs. These receptors came from a human donor with aplastic anemia.

At least ten counts were recorded for this clonotype. This chain uses TRBV12-3 or TRBV12-4 with TRBJ1-5, with D maybe TRBD1 (6 bases). V was clipped by 3 bases and J by 3 bases, with 9 bases between them. This CDR3 is 14 amino acids long. In DNA form, the CDR3 reads TGTGCCAGCAGTTTGGGACAACCCAATCAGCCCCAGCATTTT. Encoded protein: CASSLGQPNQPQHF.

This clonotype was detected many times. V is TRBV6-1 and J is TRBJ1-2; 9 positions match TRBD1. With 4 bases clipped from V and 5 bases from J, the junction kept 5 bases outside the gene matches. Germline CDR1 reads MNHNS; CDR2 reads SASEGT. This CDR3 has 14 residues. CDR3 DNA: TGTGCCAGCAGTGCCCCGGGACAGGGATATGGCTACACCTTC. It encodes CASSAPGQGYGYTF.

This clonotype was observed at least ten times. The chain has TRBV9 and TRBJ2-2; 7 nucleotides match TRBD1. V lost 0 bases and J lost 4; bases outside the gene matches: 3. Per the germline V gene, CDR1 is SGDLS and CDR2 is YYNGEE. The length of the CDR3 is 15 residues. The CDR3 DNA sequence: TGTGCCAGCAGCGTAGGAGGGGGCGTCACCGGGGAGCTGTTTTTT. Amino acid sequence: CASSVGGGVTGELFF. Supplemented by reference TRBV9 and TRBJ2-2, the full variable domain reads DSGVTQTPKHLITATGQRVTLRCSPRSGDLSVYWYQQSLDQGLQFLIQYYNGEERAKGNILERFSAQQFPDLHSELNLSSLELGDSALYFCASSVGGGVTGELFFGEGSRLTVL.

V is TRBV7-2 and J is TRBJ2-1; D is unresolved. The better agreement between TRBJ2-5 and the DNA end casts doubt on the J call. The CDR3 runs to 12 residues. CDR1 is SGHTA and CDR2 is FQGNSA in the germline V gene. CDR3 residues: CASSFQVETQYF. The CDR3 nucleotides read TGTGCCAGCAGCTTCCAGGTTGAGACCCAGTACTTC.

This rearrangement joins TRBV19 to TRBJ1-2; no reliable D call. The CDR3 has 13 amino acids. V lost 1 base to trimming and J lost 4 bases, with 7 bases between them. Germline V gene data show CDR1 as LNHDA and CDR2 as SQIVND (reference sequence). The chain's CDR3 is CASSIGGVYGYTF. In DNA, the CDR3 is TGTGCCAGTAGTATAGGAGGCGTCTATGGCTACACCTTC.

With regard to this clonotype: The CDR3 ends on some other residue instead of the conserved phenylalanine or tryptophan, so this is likely a read error. The chain combines TRBV11-2 with TRBJ1-1; possible D gene TRBD1, 6 bases. This CDR3 is built from 15 residues. CDR1 SGHAT and CDR2 FQNNGV come from the germline V gene. V lost 5 bases and J lost 3, with 16 bases in between. The CDR3 DNA reads as TGTGCCAGCAGCCGCAACCCACAGGGATACACTGAAGCTTTCTCT. Translation gives CASSRNPQGYTEAFS.

The gene calls are TRBV29-1 and TRBJ2-3, with 12 bases identical to TRBD2. Losses at the gene ends were 4 bases for V and 0 bases for J; bases not matched to a gene: 8. The V gene's germline CDR1 is SQVTM and CDR2 ANQGSEA. This CDR3 has 17 amino acids. The CDR3 loop reads CSVGGPGTSGSTDTQYF. For the CDR3, the DNA is TGCAGCGTTGGGGGACCGGGGACTAGCGGGAGCACAGATACGCAGTATTTT.

Comment on this clonotype: A much larger clone sits a single nucleotide away, making a read error possible. The chain recombines TRBV6-5 with TRBJ1-5, with TRBD1 identical over 10 bases. V was pared by 4 bases and J by 4 bases, with 7 bases of the junction left unmatched. CDR1 is MNHEY and CDR2 is SVGAGI in the germline V gene. The CDR3 length is 16 residues. Here the CDR3 reads CASSCRMGQGNQPQHF. The CDR3 DNA is TGTGCCAGCAGTTGCCGAATGGGACAGGGGAATCAGCCCCAGCATTTT.

The J gene is TRBJ2-3, the V gene TRBV20-1; 9 bases are shared with TRBD1. J gave up 11 bases and V 4 bases, and 13 bases lay outside the gene matches. Germline CDR1 reads DFQATT; CDR2 reads SNEGSKA (reference sequence). The CDR3 totals 14 residues. In nucleotides, the CDR3 is TGCAGTGCTACGATACAGGGGGCCGGGAATGAGCAGTATTTT. Translation gives CSATIQGAGNEQYF.